Presented here are 32 T cell receptor beta chains from one specimen sequenced in a study of T cell responses to AZD1222 COVID-19 vaccine. Only in-frame clones appear in the TCRdb table, and some are missing; sequencing was by immunoSEQ multiplex PCR. Here the sample spans 120,000 to 150,000 clones, about 90% being singletons. Sequencing used peripheral blood, obtained on day 0 of AZD1222 vaccination. The receptors were sampled from an adult in good health.

This chain uses TRBV18 with TRBJ1-4; D is ambiguous. The CDR3 runs 15 residues. Trimming stripped 3 bases from V and 3 bases from J, with 11 bases between. In germline, CDR1 is KGHSH, CDR2 LQKENI. The CDR3 region has the DNA TGTGCCAGCTCACCCGGCCTGTCGGCTAATGAAAAACTGTTTTTT. Its translation is CASSPGLSANEKLFF. Complete variable domain (other parts from reference TRBV18 and TRBJ1-4): NAGVMQNPRHLVRRRGQEARLRCSPMKGHSHVYWYRQLPEEGLKFMVYLQKENIIDESGMPKERFSAEFPKEGPSILRIQQVVRGDSAAYFCASSPGLSANEKLFFGSGTQLSVL.

The chain combines TRBV7-9 with TRBJ2-1; D is uncertain. The CDR3 is made up of 12 amino acids. The V end was cut by 5 bases, the J end by 7 bases, with 9 bases between. The germline gives CDR1 SEHNR, CDR2 FQNEAQ (reference sequence). The CDR3 sequence is CASSQVGNEQFF. CDR3 nucleotides: TGTGCCAGCAGCCAGGTCGGGAATGAGCAGTTCTTC.

For the CDR3, the DNA is TGTGCCAGCAGTTACGAGCGTTACTCCTACAATGAGCAGTTCTTC. This encodes CASSYERYSYNEQFF. V is TRBV6-2 or TRBV6-3 and J is TRBJ2-1; D gene unclear. V shed 2 bases and J shed 0 bases, with 8 bases lying between them. CDR3 size: 15 residues. The germline V gene encodes CDR1 MNHEY and CDR2 SVGEGT.

CDR3 in amino acids: CASSDSEFYGYTF. The CDR3 nucleotides read TGTGCCAGCAGTGACAGTGAGTTCTATGGCTACACCTTC. V usage is TRBV6-1 and J usage is TRBJ1-2; D is undetermined. V was cut by 3 bases and J by 4 bases, with 9 bases left in between. This CDR3 is built from 13 residues. Per germline, CDR1 MNHNS and CDR2 SASEGT.

V and J are TRBV5-5 and TRBJ2-5; 11 positions match TRBD2. Trimming at V came to 4 bases and at J to 0 bases, leaving 11 bases not matched to a gene. The CDR3 length is 18 residues. Germline V gene data show CDR1 as SGHKS and CDR2 as YYEKEE (reference sequence). CDR3: CASSRTSGGFPYQETQYF. CDR3 nucleotides: TGTGCCAGCAGCCGCACTAGCGGGGGCTTCCCGTACCAAGAGACCCAGTACTTC.

V is TRBV7-3 and J is TRBJ1-5; no firm D call. Germline CDR1 and CDR2: SGHTA and FQGTGA. This CDR3 region has 13 residues. V shed 2 bases and J shed 5 bases, with 7 bases lying between them. The CDR3 DNA follows: TGTGCCAGCAGCTTAGACCGGGATCAGCCCCAGCATTTT. It yields the protein CASSLDRDQPQHF.

The chain combines TRBV5-1 with TRBJ2-7; tentatively, D is TRBD1 (7 bases). CDR1 and CDR2 from the germline V gene are SGHRS and YFSETQ. The CDR3 is made up of 14 amino acids. Trimming removed 4 bases at V and 4 bases at J, with 15 bases between. The DNA of the CDR3 is TGCGCCAGCAGCCCAACAGGGGACTGGTACGAGCAGTACTTC. Protein sequence: CASSPTGDWYEQYF.

The V call is TRBV4-2, the J call TRBJ2-2; 9 bases fit TRBD2. The V segment lost 0 bases and the J segment 4 bases; nucleotides outside the gene matches: 3. CDR1 and CDR2 from the germline V gene are LGHNA and YNFKEQ. This CDR3 contains 16 residues. The CDR3 nucleotides are TGTGCCAGCAGCCAAGATTGGCGGGGGGGCACCGGGGAGCTGTTTTTT. This translates into CASSQDWRGGTGELFF.

The V call is TRBV7-9, the J call TRBJ2-1; weak D call: TRBD1 (5 bases). The length of the CDR3 is 16 residues. Germline V CDR1 and CDR2: SEHNR, FQNEAQ (reference sequence). V was trimmed by 7 bases and J by 0 bases, leaving 16 bases between them. CDR3 loop: CASNPPDSSSYNEQFF. The DNA of the CDR3 is TGTGCCAGCAACCCGCCTGACAGCAGCTCCTACAATGAGCAGTTCTTC.

This chain links TRBV7-8 with TRBJ1-5; 9 positions match TRBD1. The V segment lost 1 base and the J segment 6 bases; nucleotides outside the gene matches: 4. Germline CDR1 reads SGHVS; CDR2 reads FQNEAQ. CDR3 size: 15 residues. The CDR3 loop is CASSLERTGAQPQHF. As DNA, the CDR3 is TGTGCCAGCAGCTTAGAGCGGACAGGGGCTCAGCCCCAGCATTTT.

This chain uses TRBV24-1 with TRBJ2-1, with TRBD1 matching 11 bases. Germline values: CDR1 KGHDR, CDR2 SFDVKD. V was clipped by 9 bases and J by 7 bases; unmatched bases: 10. CDR3 length: 15 residues. The CDR3 nucleotides are TGTGCCACCTCCGGGACAGGGGGTTCGGGGAATGAGCAGTTCTTC. Its protein product is CATSGTGGSGNEQFF.

This clone was seen only once. V and J are TRBV19 and TRBJ1-3; D not certain. Germline CDR1 and CDR2: LNHDA and SQIVND (reference sequence). Trimming removed 3 bases from V and 0 bases from J, with 9 bases in between. There are 15 residues in the CDR3. The CDR3 coding sequence is TGTGCCAGTAGTATCGGCGGATTCTCTGGAAACACCATATATTTT. Protein product: CASSIGGFSGNTIYF.

This rearrangement joins TRBV6-5 to TRBJ1-1; D gene unclear. Trimming left V 7 bases short and J 1 base short, with 10 bases between. CDR3 size: 13 residues. CDR1 is MNHEY, CDR2 SVGAGI, per germline. CDR3 amino acids: CASTPVPNTEAFF. Written as DNA, the CDR3 is TGTGCCAGCACTCCGGTCCCGAACACTGAAGCTTTCTTT.

V is TRBV7-2 and J is TRBJ1-2; the match to TRBD1 covers 9 bases. The CDR3 covers 16 residues. The V segment lost 2 bases and the J segment 5 bases; nucleotides outside the gene matches: 9. Germline V gene data show CDR1 as SGHTA and CDR2 as FQGNSA. The CDR3 protein is CASSLLGQGLGYGYTF. The CDR3 DNA sequence: TGTGCCAGCAGCTTATTGGGACAGGGTTTAGGATATGGCTACACCTTC. The full variable domain, rest sourced from reference TRBV7-2 and TRBJ1-2, is GAGVSQSPSNKVTEKGKDVELRCDPISGHTALYWYRQSLGQGLEFLIYFQGNSAPDKSGLPSDRFSAERTGGSVSTLTIQRTQQEDSAVYLCASSLLGQGLGYGYTFGSGTRLTVV.

This chain connects TRBV18 to TRBJ1-1; D unresolved. This CDR3 is 13 amino acids long. Germline values: CDR1 KGHSH, CDR2 LQKENI. V was shortened by 4 bases and J by 1 base, with 7 bases between the two germline ends. CDR3 nucleotides: TGTGCCAGCTCACTCGGAGAGAACACTGAAGCTTTCTTT. It is translated as CASSLGENTEAFF.

The gene calls are TRBV7-2 and TRBJ1-2; D is possibly TRBD1 (6 bases). V was shortened by 4 bases and J by 4 bases, with 16 bases between the two germline ends. Per germline, CDR1 SGHTA and CDR2 FQGNSA. The CDR3 extends over 15 amino acids. CDR3 DNA sequence: TGTGCCAGCAGCTCAACTGGGACACGACGCTATGGCTACACCTTC. Amino acid sequence: CASSSTGTRRYGYTF.

The V call is TRBV18, the J call TRBJ1-3, with no clear D. Per germline, CDR1 KGHSH and CDR2 LQKENI. V was trimmed by 3 bases and J by 1 base, leaving 10 bases between them. This CDR3 region has 15 residues. CDR3 bases: TGTGCCAGCTCACCGACCGTTAATTCTGGAAACACCATATATTTT. Translated, it gives CASSPTVNSGNTIYF.

J is TRBJ2-3 and V is TRBV4-3, with D perhaps matching TRBD2 (6 bases). Germline V gene sequence: CDR1 LGHNA, CDR2 YSLEER. The CDR3 is 18 amino acids. Trimming took 0 bases from V and 2 from J, leaving 18 bases between them. The CDR3 loop is CASSQEGGKGLSTDTQYF. The CDR3 nucleotides read TGCGCCAGCAGCCAAGAAGGAGGGAAGGGACTCTCCACAGATACGCAGTATTTT.

V gene TRBV5-3 combines with J gene TRBJ2-7; D not resolved. TRBV5-3 is treated as an ORF (open reading frame) with a function not yet certain. The CDR3 sequence is 14 residues long. V was cut by 4 bases and J by 5 bases, with 16 bases left in between. The CDR3 nucleotides read TGTGCCAGAAGCCTGCGTGGTGCTAAGCACGAGCAGTACTTC. Protein product: CARSLRGAKHEQYF.

The V call is TRBV6-4, the J call TRBJ2-3; weak D call: TRBD2 (7 bases). The CDR3 has 14 residues. V was clipped by 2 bases and J by 4 bases, with 10 bases between them. CDR1 and CDR2 (germline): MRHNA, SNTAGT. CDR3 DNA sequence: TGTGCCAGCAGTGACGGGGGGGCCCCAGATACGCAGTATTTT. Protein sequence: CASSDGGAPDTQYF.

The chain links TRBV7-6 to TRBJ2-7, with D possibly matching TRBD1 (6 bases). The length of the CDR3 is 13 residues. CDR1 and CDR2 (germline): SGHVS, FNYEAQ. V lost 5 bases to trimming and J lost 4 bases, with 12 bases between them. In nucleotides, the CDR3 is TGTGCCAGCAGCAATGGACAGCAATACGAGCAGTACTTC. Amino acid sequence: CASSNGQQYEQYF.

V is TRBV6-5 and J is TRBJ1-5; the D is unclear. V gave up 6 bases and J gave up 2 bases, with 14 bases separating them. The CDR3 runs 15 residues. Germline V gene sequence: CDR1 MNHEY, CDR2 SVGAGI. The CDR3 reads CASSWETRGNQPQHF. CDR3 bases: TGTGCCAGCAGCTGGGAGACCCGGGGCAATCAGCCCCAGCATTTT.

This rearrangement joins TRBV5-4 to TRBJ1-2; D is unclear. The germline V gene has CDR1 SGHNT and CDR2 YYREEE (reference sequence). Trimming removed 7 bases at V and 10 bases at J, with 14 bases between. The CDR3 extends over 11 amino acids. The CDR3 nucleotides are TGTGCCAGCCGACTGGAGTTTGACTACACCTTC. It translates to CASRLEFDYTF.

The chain combines TRBV7-8 with TRBJ1-4, with TRBD1 identical over 11 bases. CDR1 and CDR2 from the germline V gene are SGHVS and FQNEAQ. The CDR3 is made up of 16 amino acids. Unmatched junction bases numbered 10, after V lost 6 bases and J lost 7 bases. CDR3 residues: CASSPDRGRLGEKLFF. The CDR3, as DNA: TGTGCCAGCAGTCCGGACAGGGGGCGCCTCGGTGAAAAACTGTTTTTT.

This clone was counted a few times. CDR3 sequence reads: CASSQVDMGFSNQPQHF. The DNA of the CDR3 is TGCGCCAGCAGCCAAGTGGATATGGGGTTTAGCAATCAGCCCCAGCATTTT. The rearrangement links TRBV4-1 to TRBJ1-5, with D hard to call. Germline V lookup: CDR1 MGHRA, CDR2 YSYEKL. V was shortened by 1 base and J by 0 bases, with 13 bases between the two germline ends. This CDR3 contains 17 residues.

A single count supports this clone. V gene TRBV13 combines with J gene TRBJ2-1, with TRBD1 as a possible D gene (5 bases). Germline V gene lookup returns CDR1 PRHDT and CDR2 FYEKMQ (reference sequence). The CDR3 has 11 residues. Trimming left V 5 bases short and J 9 bases short, with 8 bases between. The CDR3 reads CASSPDSEQFF. The CDR3 nucleotides are TGTGCCAGCAGCCCAGACAGTGAGCAGTTCTTC.

The chain uses TRBV12-3 or TRBV12-4 and TRBJ1-5; no definite D call. The CDR3 covers 12 residues. V shed 6 bases and J shed 8 bases, with 11 bases lying between them. The CDR3 spells CASSPTGEPQHF. CDR3 coding DNA: TGTGCCAGCAGCCCCACGGGCGAGCCCCAGCATTTT.

In DNA form, the CDR3 reads TGTGCCAGCAGTGAATGGGACAGGGCTAATGGCTACACCTTC. Amino acids: CASSEWDRANGYTF. This chain connects TRBV2 to TRBJ1-2, with 9 bases aligning to TRBD1. V lost 2 bases, J lost 6 bases, and 4 bases stayed unmatched. Germline values: CDR1 SNHLY, CDR2 FYNNEI. This CDR3 has 14 residues.

The rearrangement uses TRBV24-1 and TRBJ2-5; D is possibly TRBD2 (7 bases). This CDR3 region has 15 residues. V dropped 4 bases and J dropped 4 bases, with 15 bases sitting between them. Germline CDR1 reads KGHDR; CDR2 reads SFDVKD. In DNA form, the CDR3 reads TGTGCCACCAGTGACCCTTTGGGAGGGGGAGAGACCCAGTACTTC. Protein product: CATSDPLGGGETQYF.

This chain uses TRBV2 with TRBJ1-1; TRBD1 agrees at 7 bases. There are 13 residues in the CDR3. Looked up from germline, CDR1 is SNHLY and CDR2 is FYNNEI. V trimming: 4 bases; J trimming: 11 bases; junction bases outside the gene matches: 10. The CDR3 loop reads CASSVGGAWDAFF. In DNA, the CDR3 is TGTGCCAGCAGTGTAGGGGGCGCTTGGGATGCTTTCTTT.

This chain joins TRBV7-8 and TRBJ2-5; TRBD2 might be the D (6 bases). Trimming cost V 5 bases and J 6 bases, with 22 bases left between them. CDR3 size: 16 residues. CDR1 and CDR2 from the germline V gene are SGHVS and FQNEAQ. In DNA form, the CDR3 reads TGTGCCAGCAGCACATATGGGGGGAATACATTGAAGACCCAGTACTTC. Protein: CASSTYGGNTLKTQYF.

The chain carries TRBV6-5 and TRBJ1-1; unclear D gene. CDR1 MNHEY and CDR2 SVGAGI come from the germline V gene. The CDR3 contains 13 residues. V was clipped by 8 bases and J by 2 bases, with 12 bases between them. In DNA, the CDR3 is TGTGCCAGCGTCGTCGCGGGAAACACTGAAGCTTTCTTT. It translates to CASVVAGNTEAFF.